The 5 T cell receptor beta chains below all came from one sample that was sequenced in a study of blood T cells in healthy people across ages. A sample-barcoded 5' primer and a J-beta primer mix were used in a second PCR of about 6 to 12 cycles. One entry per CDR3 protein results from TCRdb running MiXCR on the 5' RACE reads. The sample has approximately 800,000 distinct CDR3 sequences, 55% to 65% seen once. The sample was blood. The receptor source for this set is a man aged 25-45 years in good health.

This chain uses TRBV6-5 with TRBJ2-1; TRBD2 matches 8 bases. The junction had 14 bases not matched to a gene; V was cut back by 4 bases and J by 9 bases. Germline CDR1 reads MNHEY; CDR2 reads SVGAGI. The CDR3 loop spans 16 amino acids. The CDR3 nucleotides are TGTGCCAGCAGTTCTCCGGGACTAGACCCACGGGGTGAGCAGTTCTTC. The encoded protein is CASSSPGLDPRGEQFF.

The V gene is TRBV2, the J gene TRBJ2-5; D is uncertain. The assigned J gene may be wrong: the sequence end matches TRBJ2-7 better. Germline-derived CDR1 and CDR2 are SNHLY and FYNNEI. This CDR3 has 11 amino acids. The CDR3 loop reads CASAQAYEQYF. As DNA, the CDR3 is TGTGCCAGCGCTCAGGCTTACGAGCAGTACTTC.

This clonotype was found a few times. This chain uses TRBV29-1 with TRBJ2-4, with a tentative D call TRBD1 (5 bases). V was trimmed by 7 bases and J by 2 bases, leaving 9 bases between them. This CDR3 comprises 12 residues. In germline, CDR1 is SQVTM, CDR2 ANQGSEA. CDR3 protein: CSATAPKNIQYF. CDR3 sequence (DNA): TGCAGCGCGACAGCCCCCAAAAACATTCAGTACTTC. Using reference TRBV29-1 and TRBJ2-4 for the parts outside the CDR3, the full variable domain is SAVISQKPSRDICQRGTSLTIQCQVDSQVTMMFWYRQQPGQSLTLIATANQGSEATYESGFVIDKFPISRPNLTFSTLTVSNMSPEDSSIYLCSATAPKNIQYFGAGTRLSVL.

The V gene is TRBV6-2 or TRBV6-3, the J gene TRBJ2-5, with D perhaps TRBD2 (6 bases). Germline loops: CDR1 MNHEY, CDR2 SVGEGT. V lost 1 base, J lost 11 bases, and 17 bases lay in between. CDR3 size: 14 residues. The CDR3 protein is CASSYLQVREEQYF. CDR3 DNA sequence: TGTGCCAGCAGTTACTTACAGGTCAGGGAGGAGCAGTACTTC.

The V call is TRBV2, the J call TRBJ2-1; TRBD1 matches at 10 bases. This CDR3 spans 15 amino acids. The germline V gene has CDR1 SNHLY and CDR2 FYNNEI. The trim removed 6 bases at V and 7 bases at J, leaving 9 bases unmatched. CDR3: CASRETGGPFNEQFF. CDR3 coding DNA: TGTGCCAGCAGGGAGACAGGGGGCCCTTTTAATGAGCAGTTCTTC.